Detailed here is one T cell receptor (beta chain). Its antigen is not known. The entry originates in a study of cytomegalovirus exposure and HLA in healthy donors. Study results and caveats: Three of the chains that were CMV-associated were confirmed in vitro to be specific for CMV antigens. An assumption of roughly uniform sequencing depth across donors underlay the presence/absence analyses. More clonal expansion characterized HLA-associated TCR beta chains than equally common others in a later analysis.

PCR was performed using 60 Vbeta and 13 Jbeta primers. The repertoire was sequenced with immunoSEQ multiplex PCR; TCRdb's copy has only in-frame clones and lacks some. The sample shows a few hundred thousand clones, over 70% of them seen only once. CDR3 length: 14 residues. V lost 10 bases, J lost 2 bases, and 16 bases lay in between. Germline lookup yields CDR1 ENHRY and CDR2 SYGVKD. This clonotype was sampled from a woman aged 55 to 70 in good health and CMV-seropositive. Sequenced input: PBMCs. The genes are TRBV10-3 and TRBJ2-3; D gene ambiguous. The CDR3 DNA is TGTGCCACCCCTAGGCAGCCTCCCACAGATACGCAGTATTTT. Its protein is CATPRQPPTDTQYF.